This paragraph covers one T cell receptor beta chain sequence. What it recognizes is unknown. This specimen comes from a study of cytomegalovirus exposure and HLA in healthy donors. The study ran its PCR with 60 Vbeta and 13 Jbeta primers. Generated by immunoSEQ multiplex PCR, the TCRdb table keeps only in-frame clones and is missing some. The data show roughly 250,000 clones, 84% seen once. Germline V gene sequence: CDR1 LGHNA, CDR2 YSLEER. Trimming took off 1 base at V and 0 bases at J, with 13 bases between the two ends. The CDR3 is made up of 17 amino acids. Study conclusions and caveats: A later analysis by the authors found several of the most significant clusters apparently linked to common viral pathogens.

The TCR originated in a woman in her 40s in good health and CMV-seropositive. The sequencing input was PBMCs. The chain couples TRBV4-3 to TRBJ1-3; D gene unclear. CDR3 DNA sequence: TGCGCCAGCAGCCAAGCGCAGATACAAAGCTCTGGAAACACCATATATTTT. It codes for CASSQAQIQSSGNTIYF.